The present T cell receptor beta chain was sequenced within a study of blood T cell repertoires in COVID-19. Across the whole study: Samples of COVID-19 (acute and convalescent) were obtained from the United States, Italy and Spain. PBMCs, B-cell-depleted T cells, or T cells provided the cDNA or gDNA that made up the material.

V lost 5 bases to trimming and J lost 4 bases; unmatched junction nucleotides: 8. CDR1 is SGHNT, CDR2 YENEEA, per germline. The CDR3 has 15 residues. Assay used: immunoSEQ multiplex PCR; TCRdb lists only in-frame clones, some missing. This table has about 200,000 clones, about nine tenths appearing once. This TCR came from an elderly man with acute or convalescent COVID-19. Sequencing was carried out using peripheral blood. The J gene is TRBJ2-3, the V gene TRBV11-3; 8 bases are shared with TRBD2. In DNA form, the CDR3 reads TGTGCCAGCAGCACTACAGCGGGAGCTCCAGATACGCAGTATTTT. Translated: CASSTTAGAPDTQYF. Full variable domain (rest looked up from reference TRBV11-3 and TRBJ2-3): EAGVVQSPRYKIIEKKQPVAFWCNPISGHNTLYWYLQNLGQGPELLIRYENEEAVDDSQLPKDRFSAERLKGVDSTLKIQPAELGDSAVYLCASSTTAGAPDTQYFGPGTRLTVL.